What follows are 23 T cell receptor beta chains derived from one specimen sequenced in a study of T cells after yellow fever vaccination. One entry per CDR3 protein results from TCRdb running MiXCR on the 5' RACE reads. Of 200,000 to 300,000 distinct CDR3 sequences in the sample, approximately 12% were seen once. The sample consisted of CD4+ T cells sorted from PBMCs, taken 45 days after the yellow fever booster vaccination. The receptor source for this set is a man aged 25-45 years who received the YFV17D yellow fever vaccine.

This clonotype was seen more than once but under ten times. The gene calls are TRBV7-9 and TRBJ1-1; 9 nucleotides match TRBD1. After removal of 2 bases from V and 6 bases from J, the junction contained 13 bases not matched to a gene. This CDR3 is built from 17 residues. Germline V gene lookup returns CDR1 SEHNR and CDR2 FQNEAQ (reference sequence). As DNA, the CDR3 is TGTGCCAGCAGCTTAACTGGGACAGGGTTTGGGGCAGCTGAAGCTTTCTTT. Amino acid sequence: CASSLTGTGFGAAEAFF.

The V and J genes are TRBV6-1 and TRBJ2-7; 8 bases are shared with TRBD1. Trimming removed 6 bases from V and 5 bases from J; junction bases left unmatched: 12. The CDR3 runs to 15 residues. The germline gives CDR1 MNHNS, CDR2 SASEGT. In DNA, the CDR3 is TGTGCCAGCAGCCTGTCGGGGACAGGCGTCGACGAGCAGTACTTC. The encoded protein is CASSLSGTGVDEQYF.

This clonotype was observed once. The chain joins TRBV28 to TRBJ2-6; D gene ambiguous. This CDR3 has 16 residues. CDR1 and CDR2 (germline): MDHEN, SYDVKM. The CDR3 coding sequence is TGTGACATCTCCGGGCTAGAGGAACCTGGGGCCAACGTCCTGACTTTC. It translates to CDISGLEEPGANVLTF.

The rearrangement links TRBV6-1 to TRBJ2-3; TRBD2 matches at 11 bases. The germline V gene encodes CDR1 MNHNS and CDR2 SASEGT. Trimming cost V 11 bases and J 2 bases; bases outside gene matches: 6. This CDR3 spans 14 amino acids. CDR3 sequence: CAAGTSGYTDTQYF. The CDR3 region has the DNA TGTGCCGCAGGGACTAGCGGCTACACAGATACGCAGTATTTT.

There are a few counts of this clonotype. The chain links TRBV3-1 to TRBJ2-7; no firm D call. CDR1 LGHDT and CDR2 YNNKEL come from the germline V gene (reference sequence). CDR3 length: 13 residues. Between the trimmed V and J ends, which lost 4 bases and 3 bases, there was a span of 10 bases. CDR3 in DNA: TGTGCCAGCAGCCGGCGTAGGAGCTACGAGCAGTACTTC. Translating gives CASSRRRSYEQYF.

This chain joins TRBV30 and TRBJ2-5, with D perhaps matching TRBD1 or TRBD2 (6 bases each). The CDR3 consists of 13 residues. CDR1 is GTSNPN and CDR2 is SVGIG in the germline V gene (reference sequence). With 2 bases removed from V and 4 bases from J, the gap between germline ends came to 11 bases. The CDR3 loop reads CAWSRRGAETQYF. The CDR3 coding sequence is TGTGCCTGGAGTCGAAGGGGGGCAGAGACCCAGTACTTC.

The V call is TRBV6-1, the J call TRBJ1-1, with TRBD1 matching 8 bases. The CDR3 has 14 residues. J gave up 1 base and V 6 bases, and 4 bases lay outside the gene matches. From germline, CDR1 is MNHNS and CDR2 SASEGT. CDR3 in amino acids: CASRTQGANTEAFF. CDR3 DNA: TGTGCCAGCAGGACCCAGGGGGCGAACACTGAAGCTTTCTTT.

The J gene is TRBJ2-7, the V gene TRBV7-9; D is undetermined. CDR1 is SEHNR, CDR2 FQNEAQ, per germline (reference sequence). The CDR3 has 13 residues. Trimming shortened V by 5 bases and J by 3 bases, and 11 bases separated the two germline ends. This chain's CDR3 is CASSIPTNYEQYF. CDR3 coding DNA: TGTGCCAGCAGCATTCCGACGAACTACGAGCAGTACTTC.

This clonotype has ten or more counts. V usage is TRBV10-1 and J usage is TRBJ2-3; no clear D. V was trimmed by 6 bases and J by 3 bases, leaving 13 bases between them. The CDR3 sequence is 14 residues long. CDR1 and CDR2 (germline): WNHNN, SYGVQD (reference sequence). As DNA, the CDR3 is TGCGCCAGCAGCCTCTCGGATTTGACAGATACGCAGTATTTT. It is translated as CASSLSDLTDTQYF.

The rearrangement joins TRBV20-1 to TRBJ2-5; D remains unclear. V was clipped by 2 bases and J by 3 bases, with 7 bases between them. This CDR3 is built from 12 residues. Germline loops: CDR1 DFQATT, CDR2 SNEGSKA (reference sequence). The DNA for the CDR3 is TGCAGTGCTAGACTTAATAAAGAGACCCAGTACTTC. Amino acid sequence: CSARLNKETQYF.

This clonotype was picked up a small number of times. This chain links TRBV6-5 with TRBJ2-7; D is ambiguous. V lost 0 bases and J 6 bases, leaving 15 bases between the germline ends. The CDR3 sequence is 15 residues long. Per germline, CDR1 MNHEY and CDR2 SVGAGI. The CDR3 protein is CASSYSRASSAEQYF. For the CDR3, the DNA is TGTGCCAGCAGTTACTCCCGGGCTTCATCGGCCGAGCAGTACTTC.

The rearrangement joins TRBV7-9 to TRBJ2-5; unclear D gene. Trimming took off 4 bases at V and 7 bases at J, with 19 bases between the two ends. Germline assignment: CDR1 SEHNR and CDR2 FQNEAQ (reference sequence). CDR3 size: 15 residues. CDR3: CASSSQSAVHGTQYF. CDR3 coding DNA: TGTGCCAGCAGCTCACAATCGGCCGTTCACGGGACCCAGTACTTC.

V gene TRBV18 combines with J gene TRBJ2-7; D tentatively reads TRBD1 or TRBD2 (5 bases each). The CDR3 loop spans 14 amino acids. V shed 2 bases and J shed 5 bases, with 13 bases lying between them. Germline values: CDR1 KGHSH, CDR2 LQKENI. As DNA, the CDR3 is TGTGCCAGCTCACCAGGGACCCAAGGCAACGAGCAGTACTTC. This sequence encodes CASSPGTQGNEQYF.

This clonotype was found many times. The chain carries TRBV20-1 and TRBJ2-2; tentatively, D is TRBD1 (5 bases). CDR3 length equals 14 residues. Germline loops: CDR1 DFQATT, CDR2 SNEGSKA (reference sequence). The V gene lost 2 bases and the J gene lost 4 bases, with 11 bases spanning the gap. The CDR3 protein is CSARRQGGTGELFF. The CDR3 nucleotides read TGCAGTGCTAGACGTCAGGGCGGCACCGGGGAGCTGTTTTTT.

CDR3 region: CASSLDAGNTIYF. In nucleotides, the CDR3 is TGTGCCAGCAGCTTGGACGCGGGGAACACCATATATTTT. The chain links TRBV5-6 to TRBJ1-3; D gene ambiguous. Germline CDR1 and CDR2: SGHDT and YYEEEE. The CDR3 extends over 13 amino acids. Trimming stripped 0 bases from V and 7 bases from J, with 8 bases between.

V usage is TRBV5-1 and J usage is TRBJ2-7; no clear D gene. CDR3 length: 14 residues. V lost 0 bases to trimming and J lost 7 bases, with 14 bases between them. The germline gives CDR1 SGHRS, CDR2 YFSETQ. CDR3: CASSLAGPLWEQYF. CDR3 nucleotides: TGCGCCAGCAGCTTGGCTGGACCCCTCTGGGAGCAGTACTTC.

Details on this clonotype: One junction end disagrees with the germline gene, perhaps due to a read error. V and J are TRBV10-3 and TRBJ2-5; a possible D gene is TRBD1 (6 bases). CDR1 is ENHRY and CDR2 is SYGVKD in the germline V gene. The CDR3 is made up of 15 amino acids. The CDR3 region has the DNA TGTGCCATCAGTGAGCCTGGACAGTCCCAAGATACCCAGTACTTC. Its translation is CAISEPGQSQDTQYF.

The CDR3 DNA reads as TGTGCCACCAGCTTAAGACAGGGCCTCGGCGGGGAGCTGTTTTTT. This codes for CATSLRQGLGGELFF. The genes are TRBV15 and TRBJ2-2, with 7 positions matching TRBD1. In germline, CDR1 is LNHNV, CDR2 YYDKDF (reference sequence). V trimming: 5 bases; J trimming: 7 bases; junction bases outside the gene matches: 10. The CDR3 totals 15 residues.

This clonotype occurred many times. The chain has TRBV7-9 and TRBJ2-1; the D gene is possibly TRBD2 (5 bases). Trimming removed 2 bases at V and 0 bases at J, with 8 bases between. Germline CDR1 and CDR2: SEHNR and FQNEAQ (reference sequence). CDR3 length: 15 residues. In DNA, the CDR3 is TGTGCCAGCAGCTTAAGAGCGGACTCCTACAATGAGCAGTTCTTC. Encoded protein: CASSLRADSYNEQFF.

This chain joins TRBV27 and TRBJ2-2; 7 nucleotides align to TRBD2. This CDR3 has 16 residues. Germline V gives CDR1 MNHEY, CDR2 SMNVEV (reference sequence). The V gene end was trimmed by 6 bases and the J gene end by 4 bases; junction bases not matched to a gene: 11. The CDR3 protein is CASRTSGGRATGELFF. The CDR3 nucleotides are TGTGCCAGCAGGACCTCCGGGGGGAGGGCCACCGGGGAGCTGTTTTTT.

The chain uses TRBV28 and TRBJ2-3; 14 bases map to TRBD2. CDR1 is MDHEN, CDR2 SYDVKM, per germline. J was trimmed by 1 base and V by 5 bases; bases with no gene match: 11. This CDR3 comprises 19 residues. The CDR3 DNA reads TGTGCCAGCAGTCCTCCGGGACTAGCGGGAGCGGCTGGCACAGATACGCAGTATTTT. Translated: CASSPPGLAGAAGTDTQYF.

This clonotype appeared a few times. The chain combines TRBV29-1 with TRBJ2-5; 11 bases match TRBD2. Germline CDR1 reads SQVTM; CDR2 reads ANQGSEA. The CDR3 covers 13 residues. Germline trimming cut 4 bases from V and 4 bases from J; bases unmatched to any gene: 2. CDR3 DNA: TGCAGCGTTGCCGGACTAGCGGGAGAGACCCAGTACTTC. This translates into CSVAGLAGETQYF.

This chain's CDR3 is CASRNGRTWTQYF. Written as DNA, the CDR3 is TGTGCCAGCAGAAACGGGCGGACCTGGACCCAGTACTTC. The chain couples TRBV12-3 or TRBV12-4 to TRBJ2-5; no clear D gene. The CDR3 spans 13 residues. V was cut by 6 bases and J by 7 bases, with 15 bases left in between.